This T cell receptor beta chain appears in the sequencing data of a study of blood T cells in healthy people across ages. Primed by a sample-barcoded 5' primer and a J-beta primer mix, a second PCR proceeded for 7 to 11 cycles. TCRdb used MiXCR to reprocess the 5' RACE reads, holding one entry per CDR3 protein. The sample gives just over 1 million distinct CDR3 sequences, 45% of which show up once; about 19% is in the top ten. Germline lookup yields CDR1 KGHDR and CDR2 SFDVKD. This CDR3 has 15 amino acids. The V segment lost 3 bases and the J segment 11 bases; nucleotides outside the gene matches: 6.

The source of this sequence is a woman aged 55-70 years in good health. Source material: blood. The rearrangement links TRBV24-1 to TRBJ2-3; 14 bases are shared with TRBD2. In DNA form, the CDR3 reads TGTGCCACCAGTGATCCGACTAGCGGGAGGGCCGGGCAGTATTTT. This encodes CATSDPTSGRAGQYF.